Sequencing of this T cell receptor (beta chain) was carried out in a study of T-cell reconstitution after alpha-beta-depleted transplantation in children. Researchers prepared the TCRbeta library using unique molecular identifiers, the study reports. TCRdb reprocessed the PCR reads via MiXCR and lists one record per CDR3 protein. Among 380,000 or so distinct CDR3 sequences listed, about 14% were seen once. This clonotype came up many times. The V end lost 1 base, the J end lost 9 bases, and 8 bases lay between the germline ends. Germline V gene sequence: CDR1 SGHRS, CDR2 YFSETQ. This CDR3 is built from 12 residues.

The sequence came from a human donor who donated a stem cell graft to a child with Fanconi anemia. The genes are TRBV5-1 and TRBJ2-4; possible D gene TRBD2, 6 bases. The sample was PBMCs, taken from the stem cell graft. The CDR3 region is CASSLSGSIQYF. The CDR3 DNA sequence: TGCGCCAGCAGCTTGTCCGGGAGCATTCAGTACTTC.